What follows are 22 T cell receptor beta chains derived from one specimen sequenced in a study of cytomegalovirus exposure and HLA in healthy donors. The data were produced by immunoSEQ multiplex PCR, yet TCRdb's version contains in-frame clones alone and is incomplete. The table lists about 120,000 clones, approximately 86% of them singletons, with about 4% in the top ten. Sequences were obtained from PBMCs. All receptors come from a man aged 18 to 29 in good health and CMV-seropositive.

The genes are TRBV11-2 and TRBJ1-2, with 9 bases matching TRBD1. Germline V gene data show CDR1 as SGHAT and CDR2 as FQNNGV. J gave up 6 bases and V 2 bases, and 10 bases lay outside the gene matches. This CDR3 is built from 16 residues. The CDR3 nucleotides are TGTGCCAGCAGCTTATTTGGGACAGGGTTTCAGGATGGCTACACCTTC. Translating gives CASSLFGTGFQDGYTF. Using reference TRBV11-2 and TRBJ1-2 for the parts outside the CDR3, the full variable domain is EAGVAQSPRYKIIEKRQSVAFWCNPISGHATLYWYQQILGQGPKLLIQFQNNGVVDDSQLPKDRFSAERLKGVDSTLKIQPAKLEDSAVYLCASSLFGTGFQDGYTFGSGTRLTVV.

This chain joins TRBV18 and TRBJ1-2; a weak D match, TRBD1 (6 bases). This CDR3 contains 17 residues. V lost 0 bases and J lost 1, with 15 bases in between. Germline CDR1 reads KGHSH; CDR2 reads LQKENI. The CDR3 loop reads CASSPPIGGRGNYGYTF. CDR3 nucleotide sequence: TGTGCCAGCTCACCACCGATAGGGGGACGTGGTAACTATGGCTACACCTTC.

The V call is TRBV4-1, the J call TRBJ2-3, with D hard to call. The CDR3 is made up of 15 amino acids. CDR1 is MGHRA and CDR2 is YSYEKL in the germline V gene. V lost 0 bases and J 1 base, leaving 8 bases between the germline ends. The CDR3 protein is CASSQDEVGTDTQYF. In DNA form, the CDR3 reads TGCGCCAGCAGCCAAGACGAGGTCGGCACAGATACGCAGTATTTT.

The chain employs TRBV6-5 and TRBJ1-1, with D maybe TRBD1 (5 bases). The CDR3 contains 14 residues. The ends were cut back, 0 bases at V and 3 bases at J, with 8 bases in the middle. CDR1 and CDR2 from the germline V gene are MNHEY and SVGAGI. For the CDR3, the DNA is TGTGCCAGCAGTTACTCTTGGGGGGACACTGAAGCTTTCTTT. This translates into CASSYSWGDTEAFF.

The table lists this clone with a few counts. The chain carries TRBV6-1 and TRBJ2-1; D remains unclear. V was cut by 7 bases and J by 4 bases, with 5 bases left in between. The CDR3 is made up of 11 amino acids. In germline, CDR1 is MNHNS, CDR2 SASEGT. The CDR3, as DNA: TGTGCCAGCACCCTTTACAATGAGCAGTTCTTC. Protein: CASTLYNEQFF.

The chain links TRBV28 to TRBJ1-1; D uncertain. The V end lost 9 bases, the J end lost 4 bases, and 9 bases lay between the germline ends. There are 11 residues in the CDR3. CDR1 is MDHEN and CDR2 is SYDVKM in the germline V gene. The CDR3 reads CASREVTEAFF. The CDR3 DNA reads TGTGCCAGTAGGGAGGTCACTGAAGCTTTCTTT.

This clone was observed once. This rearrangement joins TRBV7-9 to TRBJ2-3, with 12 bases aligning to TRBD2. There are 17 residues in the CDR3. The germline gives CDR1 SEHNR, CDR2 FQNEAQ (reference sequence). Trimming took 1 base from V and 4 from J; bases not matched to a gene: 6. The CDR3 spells CASSLVSSGGVADTQYF. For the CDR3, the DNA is TGTGCCAGCAGCTTAGTCTCTAGCGGGGGGGTGGCAGATACGCAGTATTTT.

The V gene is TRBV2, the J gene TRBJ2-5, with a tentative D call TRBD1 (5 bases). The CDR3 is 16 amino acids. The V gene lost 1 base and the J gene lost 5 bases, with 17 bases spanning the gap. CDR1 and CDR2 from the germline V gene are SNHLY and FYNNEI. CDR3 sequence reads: CASSEGWGAAGETQYF. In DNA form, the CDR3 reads TGTGCCAGCAGTGAAGGGTGGGGCGCCGCCGGGGAGACCCAGTACTTC.

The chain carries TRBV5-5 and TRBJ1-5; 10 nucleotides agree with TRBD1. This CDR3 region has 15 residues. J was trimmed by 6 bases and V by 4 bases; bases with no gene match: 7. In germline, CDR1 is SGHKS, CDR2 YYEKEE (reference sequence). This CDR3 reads CASSRLWDRGQPQHF. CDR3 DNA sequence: TGTGCCAGCAGCCGATTATGGGACAGGGGTCAGCCCCAGCATTTT.

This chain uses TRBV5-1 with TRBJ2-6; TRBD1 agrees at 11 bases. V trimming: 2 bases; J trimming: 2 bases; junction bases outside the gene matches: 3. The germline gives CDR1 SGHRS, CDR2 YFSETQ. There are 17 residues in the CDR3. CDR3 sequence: CASSFGQGATGANVLTF. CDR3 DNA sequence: TGCGCCAGCAGCTTTGGACAGGGGGCAACTGGGGCCAACGTCCTGACTTTC.

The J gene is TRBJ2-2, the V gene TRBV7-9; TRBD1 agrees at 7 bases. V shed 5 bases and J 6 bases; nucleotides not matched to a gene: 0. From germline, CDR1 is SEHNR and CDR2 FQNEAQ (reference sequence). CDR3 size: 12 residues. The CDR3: CASSQGAGELFF. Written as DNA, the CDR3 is TGTGCCAGCAGCCAGGGGGCCGGGGAGCTGTTTTTT.

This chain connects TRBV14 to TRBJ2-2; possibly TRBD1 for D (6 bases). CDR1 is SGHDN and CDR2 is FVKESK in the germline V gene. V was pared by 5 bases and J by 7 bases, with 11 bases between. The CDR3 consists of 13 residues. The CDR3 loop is CASSYRVGGELFF. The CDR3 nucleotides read TGTGCCAGCAGCTACAGGGTCGGCGGGGAGCTGTTTTTT.

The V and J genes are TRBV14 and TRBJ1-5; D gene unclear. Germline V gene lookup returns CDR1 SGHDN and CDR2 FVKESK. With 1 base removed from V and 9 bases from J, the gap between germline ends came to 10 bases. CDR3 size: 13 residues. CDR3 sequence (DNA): TGTGCCAGCAGCCAAGGAGCGGGAGGGCCCCAGCATTTT. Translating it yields CASSQGAGGPQHF.

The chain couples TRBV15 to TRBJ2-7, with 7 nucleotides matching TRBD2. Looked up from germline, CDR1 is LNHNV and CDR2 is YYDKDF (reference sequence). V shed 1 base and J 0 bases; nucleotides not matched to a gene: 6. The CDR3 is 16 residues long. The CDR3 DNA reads TGTGCCACCAGCAGAGTTGGGGGGGGGTCCTCCTACGAGCAGTACTTC. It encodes CATSRVGGGSSYEQYF.

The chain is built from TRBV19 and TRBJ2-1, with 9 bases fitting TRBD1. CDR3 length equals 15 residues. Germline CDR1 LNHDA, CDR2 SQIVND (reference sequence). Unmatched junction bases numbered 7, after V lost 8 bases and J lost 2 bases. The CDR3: CASEGRDRAYNEQFF. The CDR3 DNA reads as TGTGCCAGTGAGGGCCGGGACAGGGCCTACAATGAGCAGTTCTTC.

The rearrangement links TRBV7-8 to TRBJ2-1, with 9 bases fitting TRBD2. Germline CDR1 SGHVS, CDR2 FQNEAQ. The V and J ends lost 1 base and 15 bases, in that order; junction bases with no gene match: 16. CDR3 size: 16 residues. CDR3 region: CASSLGVAGAVITPFF. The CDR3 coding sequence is TGTGCCAGCAGCTTAGGGGTAGCGGGGGCCGTAATAACCCCGTTCTTC.

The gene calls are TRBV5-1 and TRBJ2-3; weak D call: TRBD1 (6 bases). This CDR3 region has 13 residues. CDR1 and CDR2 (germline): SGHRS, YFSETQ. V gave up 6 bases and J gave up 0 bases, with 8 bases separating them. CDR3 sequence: CASTQGSTDTQYF. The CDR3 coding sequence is TGCGCCAGCACGCAGGGGAGCACAGATACGCAGTATTTT.

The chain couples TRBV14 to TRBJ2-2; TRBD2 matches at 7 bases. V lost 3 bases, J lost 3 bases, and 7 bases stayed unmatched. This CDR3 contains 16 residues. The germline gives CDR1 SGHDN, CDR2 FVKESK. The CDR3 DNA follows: TGTGCCAGCAGCCATGCAGCGGGGCTTTACACCGGGGAGCTGTTTTTT. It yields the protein CASSHAAGLYTGELFF.

DNA for the CDR3: TGTGCCAGCAGCTTAGTGGGACAGGTCAGCAATCAGCCCCAGCATTTT. Its translation is CASSLVGQVSNQPQHF. The V and J genes are TRBV7-8 and TRBJ1-5; 8 nucleotides line up with TRBD1. V lost 1 base, J lost 1 base, and 3 bases stayed unmatched. The CDR3 loop spans 16 amino acids. The germline V gene has CDR1 SGHVS and CDR2 FQNEAQ.

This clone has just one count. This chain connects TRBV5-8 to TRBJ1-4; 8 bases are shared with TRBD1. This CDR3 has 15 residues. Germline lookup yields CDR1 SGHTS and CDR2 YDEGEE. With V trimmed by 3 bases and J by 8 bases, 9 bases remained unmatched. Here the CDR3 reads CASSSSGGAGEKLFF. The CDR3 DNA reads TGTGCCAGCAGCTCCTCAGGGGGCGCCGGGGAAAAACTGTTTTTT. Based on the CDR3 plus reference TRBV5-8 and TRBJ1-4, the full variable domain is EAGVTQSPTHLIKTRGQQATLRCSPISGHTSVYWYQQALGLGLQFLLWYDEGEERNRGNFPPRFSGRQFPNYSSELNVNALELEDSALYLCASSSSGGAGEKLFFGSGTQLSVL.

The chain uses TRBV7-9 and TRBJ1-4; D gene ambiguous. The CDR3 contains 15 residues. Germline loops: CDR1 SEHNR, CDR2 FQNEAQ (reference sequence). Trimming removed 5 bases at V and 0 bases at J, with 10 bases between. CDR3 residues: CASSPGLTTNEKLFF. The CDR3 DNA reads TGTGCCAGCAGCCCTGGACTGACAACTAATGAAAAACTGTTTTTT.

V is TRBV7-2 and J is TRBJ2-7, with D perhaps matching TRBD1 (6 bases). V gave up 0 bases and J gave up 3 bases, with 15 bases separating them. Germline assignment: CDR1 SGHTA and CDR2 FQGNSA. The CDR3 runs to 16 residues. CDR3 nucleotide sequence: TGTGCCAGCAGCTTAGCTTTGGCAGGGGTGAACTACGAGCAGTACTTC. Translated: CASSLALAGVNYEQYF.